The present T cell receptor (beta chain) was sequenced within a study of blood T cell repertoires in COVID-19. Study background: COVID-19 samples collected from the United States, Italy and Spain covered acute and convalescent phases. PBMCs, B-cell-depleted T cells, or T cells were the source of the cDNA or gDNA that made up the material.

This CDR3 spans 15 amino acids. Germline V gene sequence: CDR1 MNHEY, CDR2 SVGAGI. V was clipped by 5 bases and J by 4 bases, with 18 bases between them. The authors' processing: Cell counts per sample came from amplifying reference gene primers. The assay was immunoSEQ multiplex PCR, and TCRdb's table has in-frame clones only and misses some. V and J calls and clone size come straight from that table; D and trimming were deduced from the DNA. The data show about 160,000 clones, about 85% seen once. This sequence was found in a man between 40 and 49 years old with acute or convalescent COVID-19. The sequenced material came from peripheral blood. The V gene is TRBV6-5, the J gene TRBJ2-7; D is possibly TRBD2 (6 bases). The CDR3 bases are TGTGCCAGCAGTACTCGGGGGTCGCTAACTTACGAGCAGTACTTC. It codes for CASSTRGSLTYEQYF.